A selection of T cell receptor beta chains follows, all from one sample in a study of cytomegalovirus exposure and HLA in healthy donors. Assay: immunoSEQ multiplex PCR; the TCRdb copy retains only in-frame clones and omits some. This listing includes tens of thousands of clones. Sample: PBMCs. Source of these receptors: a man under 40 in good health and CMV-seropositive. CDR3s include the opening cysteine and the closing phenylalanine or tryptophan. D genes are given only for firm matches.

J gene	D gene	V gene	CDR3 DNA	CDR3 protein
TRBJ2-3	TRBD2	TRBV4-1	TGCGCCAGCAGCCTAGCGGGGGCGGCAGATACGCAGTATTTT	CASSLAGAADTQYF
TRBJ1-2	TRBD1	TRBV6-1	TGTGCCAGCAGTGAGGGACAGGGGGCGGATGGCTACACCTTC	CASSEGQGADGYTF
TRBJ2-1	NA	TRBV9	TGTGCCAGCAGCGTCTCTATAACCCCCGACAATGAGCAGTTCTTC	CASSVSITPDNEQFF
TRBJ2-1	NA	TRBV5-4	TGTGCCAGCAGACTAGAGGGCCTCTCCTACAATGAGCAGTTCTTC	CASRLEGLSYNEQFF
TRBJ2-5	TRBD2	TRBV19	TGTGCCAGTAGTATTTTGTCTAGCGGGAATCAAGAGACCCAGTACTTC	CASSILSSGNQETQYF
TRBJ2-1	TRBD1	TRBV5-1	TGCGCCAGCAGCTTACAGGGGGCTGAGCAGTTCTTC	CASSLQGAEQFF
TRBJ2-3	TRBD2	TRBV29-1	TGCAGCGTTGAAGATCTGGGCCTAGCGGGCAGCACAGATACGCAGTATTTT	CSVEDLGLAGSTDTQYF
TRBJ2-2	TRBD1	TRBV23-1	TGCGCCAGATTACTCGGGACAGGAACCGGGGAGCTGTTTTTT	CARLLGTGTGELFF
TRBJ2-1	TRBD2	TRBV9	TGTGCCAGCAGCGTGAGCGGGGGTTGGGATGAGCAGTTCTTC	CASSVSGGWDEQFF
TRBJ2-1	TRBD2	TRBV7-8	TGTGCCAGCAGCGTAAACGGACTAGCGGGGTCTGACAATGAGCAGTTCTTC	CASSVNGLAGSDNEQFF
TRBJ2-1	TRBD2	TRBV6-4	TGTGCCAGCAGTGAAACCGGGACTAGCTCCGACAATGAGCAGTTCTTC	CASSETGTSSDNEQFF
TRBJ2-1	TRBD1	TRBV7-3	TGTGCCAGCAGCCCCTGGGGACAGGGAAGGGAGCAGTTCTTC	CASSPWGQGREQFF
TRBJ2-5	TRBD2	TRBV4-2	TGTGCCAGCAGCCGTTTGGATAGCGGGGGGGTGGAGACCCAGTACTTC	CASSRLDSGGVETQYF
TRBJ2-3	TRBD2	TRBV7-9	TGTGCCAGCAGCGTAGGACTAGGTAGAGTATGGGCAGATACGCAGTATTTT	CASSVGLGRVWADTQYF
TRBJ2-1	TRBD2	TRBV7-8	TGTGCCAGCAGCCCCGGGACTAGCGGGACGGGAGCATACAATGAGCAGTTCTTC	CASSPGTSGTGAYNEQFF
TRBJ2-3	NA	TRBV4-2	TGTGCCAGCAGCCATGGCGCTAGCGACGGCACAGATACGCAGTATTTT	CASSHGASDGTDTQYF
TRBJ1-5	TRBD1	TRBV6-5	TGTGCCAGCAGTTCACAGGGGGCGGGCAATCAGCCCCAGCATTTT	CASSSQGAGNQPQHF
TRBJ2-7	NA	TRBV5-6	TGTGCCAGCAGCTTTTCCAAATACGAGCAGTACTTC	CASSFSKYEQYF
TRBJ2-7	NA	TRBV4-1	TGCGCCAGCAGCCCTCAAGCGGGTGGGTCCTACGAGCAGTACTTC	CASSPQAGGSYEQYF
TRBJ2-5	NA	TRBV7-3	TGTGCCAGCAGCCTTGGGGGCAAGCAGGAGACCCAGTACTTC	CASSLGGKQETQYF
TRBJ1-2	TRBD1	TRBV9	TGTGCCAGCAGAGATGGGACAGGGGGCGGCTACACCTTC	CASRDGTGGGYTF
TRBJ1-4	NA	TRBV4-2	TGTGCCAGCAGCCAAGAATCGGGGGGCATCGAAAAACTGTTTTTT	CASSQESGGIEKLFF
TRBJ2-5	NA	TRBV6-4	TGTGCCAGCAGAAAAACGGACTGCGCAGAGACCCAGTACTTC	CASRKTDCAETQYF
TRBJ2-5	NA	TRBV1	TGCACCAGCAGCCAAGTCACTAGCGGGGGGGCCCAAGAGACCCAGTACTTC	CTSSQVTSGGAQETQYF
TRBJ1-2	NA	TRBV29-1	TGCAGCGTTGAAGAGCAGGAGGGATCTAGGGGCTACACCTTC	CSVEEQEGSRGYTF
TRBJ2-7	NA	TRBV18	TGTGCCAGCTCACCACCGTCTAGCAGTACCTACGAGCAGTACTTC	CASSPPSSSTYEQYF
TRBJ1-6	NA	TRBV7-3	TGTGCCAGCAGCTTAATAGCTGAGCCTAATTCACCCCTCCACTTT	CASSLIAEPNSPLHF
TRBJ1-5	NA	TRBV6-5	TGTGCCAGCTCGCAGGGTTATGGCAATCAGCCCCAGCATTTT	CASSQGYGNQPQHF
TRBJ2-7	TRBD1	TRBV4-1	TGCGCCAGCAGCCAGACGACAGGGGGCTCCTACGAGCAGTACTTC	CASSQTTGGSYEQYF
TRBJ2-7	TRBD1	TRBV11-2	TGTGCCAGCAGCTTGATCTCGCGAGACAGGGGAGGCGAGCAGTACTTC	CASSLISRDRGGEQYF
TRBJ2-3	TRBD2	TRBV30	TGTGCCTGGGCCCCCGGGGGGGTAACAGATAAGCAGTATTTT	CAWAPGGVTDKQYF
TRBJ1-3	NA	TRBV30	TGTGCCGGGAGTCCAGACAGTTCCTCTGGAAACACCATATATTTT	CAGSPDSSSGNTIYF
TRBJ2-2	TRBD2	TRBV19	TGTGCCAGTAGTATTAGGACTAGCGGGAGTGTATTTTATATGGTGGAGCTGTTTTTT	CASSIRTSGSVFYMVELFF
TRBJ2-7	TRBD1	TRBV19	TGTGCCAGTAGTATTCCAGGGGGCCGGTACGAGCAGTACTTC	CASSIPGGRYEQYF
TRBJ1-2	NA	TRBV5-6	TGTGCCAGCAGCCAGACCCATCTAGGTAGCTATGGCTACACCTTC	CASSQTHLGSYGYTF
TRBJ2-1	NA	TRBV7-3	TGTGCCAGCAGCTCCAGGATTAATGAGCAGTTCTTC	CASSSRINEQFF
TRBJ2-1	TRBD2	TRBV14	TGTGCCAGCAGCCAAGATTGGGGACAGGAAAATAGCGGGAGGCCCTCCTACAATGAGCAGTTCTTC	CASSQDWGQENSGRPSYNEQFF
TRBJ1-1	NA	TRBV5-6	TGTGCCAGCACCGAGACCCCGGCGGGCACTGAAGCTTTCTTT	CASTETPAGTEAFF
TRBJ2-7	NA	TRBV5-1	TGCGCCAGCAGCCAGAACGCCTACGAGCAGTACTTC	CASSQNAYEQYF
TRBJ1-5	NA	TRBV4-1	TGCGCCAGCAGCCCGATACCCGGAGGGTCCGGCAATCAGCCCCAGCATTTT	CASSPIPGGSGNQPQHF
TRBJ2-2	TRBD1	TRBV5-1	TGCGCCAGCAGCTTTAAGAGGACAGGGGGCAACACCGGGGAGCTGTTTTTT	CASSFKRTGGNTGELFF